This is a list of T cell receptor beta chains from one sample in a study of T cell responses to AZD1222 COVID-19 vaccine. Here immunoSEQ multiplex PCR was the method, and the copy in TCRdb shows in-frame clones only, minus some. The repertoire holds 50,000 or so clones, with 75% to 90% as singletons. The sequences come from peripheral blood, collected 28 days after the second AZD1222 dose. These receptors were taken from an adult who received the AZD1222 COVID-19 vaccine. CDR3s include the opening cysteine and the closing phenylalanine or tryptophan. Each record gives: D gene, clone size, CDR3 length, V gene, J gene, CDR3 protein, CDR3 DNA. A D gene is named only where the DNA matches it firmly. Clone size is shown for a subset of rows, as once, few, many or a class of expanded clone.

TRBD1	NA	13	TRBV6-5	TRBJ2-7	CASWDRRSYEQYF	TGTGCCAGCTGGGACAGACGCTCCTACGAGCAGTACTTC
NA	NA	15	TRBV7-2	TRBJ1-5	CASSPGAASNQPQHF	TGTGCCAGCAGCCCGGGGGCAGCCAGCAATCAGCCCCAGCATTTT
NA	NA	13	TRBV7-2	TRBJ2-7	CASSLQNGDEQYF	TGTGCCAGCAGCTTACAAAACGGGGACGAGCAGTACTTC
NA	NA	15	TRBV6-5	TRBJ1-2	CASSYTGTGNYGYTF	TGTGCCAGCAGTTACACAGGGACGGGAAACTATGGCTACACCTTC
TRBD1	NA	15	TRBV10-1	TRBJ1-3	CASSQGQGAGNTIYF	TGCGCCAGCAGCCAGGGACAGGGAGCTGGAAACACCATATATTTT
NA	NA	14	TRBV19	TRBJ1-5	CASSIWGSNQPQHF	TGTGCCAGTAGTATTTGGGGAAGCAATCAGCCCCAGCATTTT
NA	NA	14	TRBV7-2	TRBJ2-7	CASSQNPTDYEQYF	TGTGCCAGCAGCCAAAACCCGACAGACTACGAGCAGTACTTC
NA	NA	11	TRBV3-1/TRBV3-2	TRBJ2-7	CASSQVGRQYF	TGTGCCAGCAGCCAAGTGGGCCGGCAGTACTTC
TRBD2	once	16	TRBV28	TRBJ2-3	CASSLMGLAAGDTQYF	TGTGCCAGCAGTTTAATGGGACTAGCGGCTGGAGATACGCAGTATTTT
NA	few	14	TRBV7-9	TRBJ2-1	CASSFLVAGNEQFF	TGTGCCAGCAGCTTTCTGGTCGCGGGAAATGAGCAGTTCTTC
TRBD1	NA	14	TRBV7-9	TRBJ1-2	CASSFATGGFGYTF	TGTGCCAGCAGCTTTGCGACAGGGGGATTTGGCTACACCTTC
NA	NA	13	TRBV9	TRBJ1-2	CASSGGGYYGYTF	TGTGCCAGCAGCGGAGGGGGGTACTATGGCTACACCTTC
NA	NA	16	TRBV6-2/TRBV6-3	TRBJ1-1	CASSYAEQGGFTEAFF	TGTGCCAGCAGTTACGCCGAACAGGGAGGCTTCACTGAAGCTTTCTTT
TRBD1	NA	15	TRBV5-1	TRBJ2-2	CASSLGQGGTGELFF	TGCGCCAGCAGCCTCGGACAGGGGGGCACCGGGGAGCTGTTTTTT
TRBD2	once	13	TRBV27	TRBJ2-1	CASRASGSNEQFF	TGTGCCAGCAGGGCTAGCGGGAGCAATGAGCAGTTCTTC
TRBD1	NA	15	TRBV19	TRBJ2-1	CASSDGQGPYNEQFF	TGTGCCAGTAGTGACGGACAGGGGCCTTACAATGAGCAGTTCTTC
TRBD2	NA	13	TRBV5-5	TRBJ2-7	CASSFVAGDEQYF	TGTGCCAGCAGCTTCGTAGCGGGAGACGAGCAGTACTTC
NA	NA	13	TRBV19	TRBJ2-7	CASSFHSGNEQYF	TGTGCCAGTAGTTTCCACTCGGGAAACGAGCAGTACTTC
NA	once	15	TRBV3-1/TRBV3-2	TRBJ2-7	CASSHVGGAPYEQYF	TGTGCCAGCAGCCATGTGGGGGGCGCCCCCTACGAGCAGTACTTC
TRBD1	NA	14	TRBV7-2	TRBJ1-5	CASSSGQGLQPQHF	TGTGCCAGCAGCTCCGGACAGGGCCTCCAGCCCCAGCATTTT
NA	NA	14	TRBV4-2	TRBJ1-5	CASSQSGVNQPQHF	TGTGCCAGCAGCCAATCAGGGGTCAATCAGCCCCAGCATTTT
NA	NA	14	TRBV7-9	TRBJ1-4	CASSQRELGEKLFF	TGTGCCAGCAGCCAGCGGGAGTTAGGGGAAAAACTGTTTTTT
TRBD2	NA	15	TRBV14	TRBJ2-7	CASSRTTGTSFEQYF	TGTGCCAGCAGTCGAACTACCGGGACTAGCTTCGAGCAGTACTTC
NA	NA	17	TRBV21-1	TRBJ1-5	CASISDVPDGGRQPQHF	TGTGCCAGCATTTCTGACGTTCCGGACGGGGGACGTCAGCCCCAGCATTTT
TRBD1	NA	13	TRBV6-4	TRBJ1-1	CASSLRQGAEAFF	TGTGCCAGCAGTTTGAGACAGGGGGCTGAAGCTTTCTTT
TRBD2	NA	16	TRBV7-7	TRBJ2-5	CASSLGTSGAQETQYF	TGTGCCAGCAGCTTAGGGACTAGCGGGGCGCAAGAGACCCAGTACTTC
NA	once	16	TRBV25-1	TRBJ1-5	CASSEYQDGLSEPQHF	TGTGCCAGCAGTGAATACCAGGACGGGCTCTCGGAGCCCCAGCATTTT
NA	NA	16	TRBV18	TRBJ1-2	CASSPVDAVTIYGYTF	TGTGCCAGCTCACCAGTAGACGCCGTCACCATTTATGGCTACACCTTC
TRBD1	NA	14	TRBV5-1	TRBJ1-3	CASSGQGAGNTIYF	TGCGCCAGCAGTGGACAGGGGGCTGGAAACACCATATATTTT
NA	few	18	TRBV7-3	TRBJ1-6	CASSLEGSRSSYNSPLHF	TGTGCCAGCAGCTTAGAAGGCTCTCGCAGCTCCTATAATTCACCCCTCCACTTT
TRBD1	NA	14	TRBV28	TRBJ1-2	CASSLTGVDYGYTF	TGTGCCAGCAGTTTGACAGGGGTGGACTATGGCTACACCTTC
NA	few	14	TRBV9	TRBJ2-1	CASSVSGGYNEQFF	TGTGCCAGCAGCGTCTCAGGAGGCTACAATGAGCAGTTCTTC
TRBD2	NA	15	TRBV28	TRBJ2-7	CASSHWGGPTYEQYF	TGTGCCAGCAGCCACTGGGGGGGACCCACCTACGAGCAGTACTTC
TRBD2	NA	16	TRBV24-1	TRBJ2-3	CATSDLWGLAPDTQYF	TGTGCCACCAGTGATTTATGGGGACTAGCGCCAGATACGCAGTATTTT
TRBD2	NA	18	TRBV7-9	TRBJ2-1	CASSLRTGGPPNYNEQFF	TGTGCCAGCAGCTTACGTACGGGAGGCCCTCCTAACTACAATGAGCAGTTCTTC
NA	NA	14	TRBV14	TRBJ1-1	CASSRRGGHTEAFF	TGTGCCAGCAGCCGGCGGGGGGGACACACTGAAGCTTTCTTT
NA	NA	14	TRBV7-9	TRBJ1-6	CASSWTDLGSPLHF	TGTGCCAGCAGCTGGACAGATCTTGGCTCACCCCTCCACTTT
NA	NA	14	TRBV9	TRBJ1-1	CASSVQPERSQAFF	TGTGCCAGCAGCGTTCAACCGGAAAGGTCTCAAGCTTTCTTT
NA	NA	14	TRBV5-1	TRBJ2-4	CASSLGTAKNIQYF	TGCGCCAGCAGCTTGGGGACCGCCAAAAACATTCAGTACTTC
NA	NA	15	TRBV7-9	TRBJ2-5	CASSASVTVQETQYF	TGTGCCAGCAGCGCCTCCGTGACAGTCCAAGAGACCCAGTACTTC
NA	NA	15	TRBV6-5	TRBJ2-7	CASSYSSASSYEQYF	TGTGCCAGCAGTTACTCCAGCGCGAGCTCCTACGAGCAGTACTTC
NA	NA	14	TRBV7-2	TRBJ2-1	CASSLRAVYNEQFF	TGTGCCAGCAGCCTTAGGGCGGTTTACAATGAGCAGTTCTTC
TRBD2	NA	16	TRBV19	TRBJ2-2	CASLPLGGGGTGELFF	TGTGCCAGCCTGCCCCTGGGCGGGGGGGGCACCGGGGAGCTGTTTTTT
NA	NA	14	TRBV5-1	TRBJ2-7	CASSLASHQASLHF	TGCGCCAGCAGCTTGGCTAGCCACCAAGCTAGCCTCCACTTC
NA	NA	15	TRBV6-5	TRBJ1-2	CASREGDGGNYGYTF	TGTGCCAGCAGAGAGGGGGACGGAGGGAACTATGGCTACACCTTC
TRBD2	NA	16	TRBV28	TRBJ2-2	CATLRELAGVSGELFF	TGTGCCACCCTAAGGGAACTAGCGGGAGTATCCGGGGAGCTGTTTTTT
TRBD1	NA	16	TRBV5-6	TRBJ2-7	CASSLARTGPSYEQYF	TGTGCCAGCAGCTTGGCCCGGACAGGGCCCTCCTACGAGCAGTACTTC
TRBD2	once	15	TRBV7-2	TRBJ2-5	CASSSGLAGQETQYF	TGTGCCAGCAGCTCGGGACTAGCGGGACAAGAGACCCAGTACTTC
TRBD1	NA	12	TRBV2	TRBJ2-7	CASSRTGGEQYF	TGTGCCAGCAGTCGGACAGGGGGCGAGCAGTACTTC
NA	NA	19	TRBV23-1	TRBJ1-1	CASSPSRGEKERLNTEAFF	TGCGCCAGCAGTCCCTCCCGCGGGGAAAAGGAGCGGCTGAACACTGAAGCTTTCTTT
NA	NA	15	TRBV5-1	TRBJ2-6	CASSPGPSGANVLTF	TGCGCCAGCAGCCCAGGGCCTTCTGGGGCCAACGTCCTGACTTTC
TRBD1	NA	15	TRBV7-6	TRBJ1-1	CASSPGQGGHTEAFF	TGTGCCAGCAGCCCGGGACAGGGAGGTCACACTGAAGCTTTCTTT
NA	NA	16	TRBV5-1	TRBJ1-2	CASSQNPIGSADGYTF	TGCGCCAGCAGCCAAAACCCTATCGGGTCGGCAGATGGCTACACCTTC
NA	NA	13	TRBV12-5	TRBJ1-4	CASGLQGGEKLFF	TGTGCTAGTGGTTTACAAGGGGGTGAAAAACTGTTTTTT